The 6 T cell receptor beta chains listed next were all sequenced from one sample in a study of CD8 T cells in ankylosing spondylitis. TCRdb itself ran the 5' RACE reads through MiXCR, one entry per CDR3 protein. The sample records about 450,000 distinct CDR3 sequences, roughly 27% being singletons. These receptors are not linked to any known antigen. Study-wide results and caveats: Apparently characteristic of ankylosing spondylitis blood was a TCR beta motif (roughly 8 highly homologous variants).

The sample taken for sequencing was blood, either unsorted or a sorted T cell fraction (not recorded which). These receptors all come from a male donor with ankylosing spondylitis.

This clonotype was detected ten times or more. The DNA of the CDR3 is TGTGCCAGCAGCAAAGCACCTGGGACAGGGGGTGGATTTGGGGCCAACGTCCTGACTTTC. This gives the protein CASSKAPGTGGGFGANVLTF. The chain couples TRBV21-1 to TRBJ2-6; TRBD1 was called by the table and not checked on the DNA. TRBV21-1 is a pseudogene. This CDR3 contains 20 residues.

This clonotype was found a few times. CDR3 sequence reads: CASSIPGEYGYTF. Written as DNA, the CDR3 is TGTGCCAGTAGTATTCCAGGGGAGTATGGCTACACCTTC. The V call is TRBV19, the J call TRBJ1-2; tentative D call: TRBD1 (6 bases). The CDR3 sequence is 13 residues long. The V and J ends lost 3 bases and 5 bases respectively, with 10 bases between them. The germline V gene has CDR1 LNHDA and CDR2 SQIVND (reference sequence).

This rearrangement joins TRBV4-2 to TRBJ1-2; D remains ambiguous. Germline V gene lookup returns CDR1 LGHNA and CDR2 YNFKEQ. The V gene lost 0 bases and the J gene lost 2 bases, with 7 bases spanning the gap. This CDR3 spans 14 amino acids. The CDR3 loop reads CASSQDRSNYGYTF. For the CDR3, the DNA is TGTGCCAGCAGCCAAGACAGGAGCAACTATGGCTACACCTTC.

This chain links TRBV12-3 or TRBV12-4 with TRBJ2-7; D is ambiguous. The ends were cut back, 5 bases at V and 2 bases at J, with 13 bases in the middle. This CDR3 is built from 14 residues. The CDR3 region is CASSIDPGPYEQYF. CDR3 DNA sequence: TGTGCCAGCAGTATTGACCCTGGCCCCTACGAGCAGTACTTC.

This chain uses TRBV5-1 with TRBJ2-7; D perhaps matches TRBD1 (6 bases). The CDR3 is 14 residues long. CDR1 and CDR2 from the germline V gene are SGHRS and YFSETQ. Trimming removed 1 base from V and 5 bases from J, with 13 bases in between. CDR3 in amino acids: CASSLQQGTHEQYF. CDR3 DNA: TGCGCCAGCAGCTTGCAACAGGGCACCCACGAGCAGTACTTC. The full variable domain, its missing parts supplied by reference TRBV5-1 and TRBJ2-7, is KAGVTQTPRYLIKTRGQQVTLSCSPISGHRSVSWYQQTPGQGLQFLFEYFSETQRNKGNFPGRFSGRQFSNSRSEMNVSTLELGDSALYLCASSLQQGTHEQYFGPGTRLTVT.

This chain links TRBV5-1 with TRBJ2-3, with 10 bases fitting TRBD2. The CDR3 consists of 17 residues. Germline CDR1 SGHRS, CDR2 YFSETQ. V gave up 8 bases and J gave up 0 bases; unmatched junction bases: 12. The CDR3 DNA reads TGCGCCAGTCTAGAGGGGACTAGCGACACTAGCACAGATACGCAGTATTTT. It specifies CASLEGTSDTSTDTQYF.